This passage covers 5 T cell receptor beta chains from one sample sequenced in a study of blood T cell repertoires in COVID-19. Some clones are missing from TCRdb's copy, which holds only in-frame ones; the method was immunoSEQ multiplex PCR. The sample has around 170,000 clones; 83% are singletons. Sequenced input: peripheral blood. Receptor source: a human donor in a cohort sampled during active COVID-19.

This chain links TRBV7-3 with TRBJ2-1, with 8 bases identical to TRBD2. Germline CDR1 is SGHTA and CDR2 is FQGTGA. This CDR3 has 15 residues. After removal of 2 bases from V and 4 bases from J, the junction contained 4 bases not matched to a gene. The CDR3: CASSLLAGPYNEQFF. CDR3 bases: TGTGCCAGCAGCTTACTAGCGGGCCCGTACAATGAGCAGTTCTTC.

This clone appeared a single time. DNA of the CDR3: TGCAGCGTCGATACCGGGACAGGGGGCGGCTACACCTTC. This translates into CSVDTGTGGGYTF. This sequence joins TRBV29-1 and TRBJ1-2; 12 bases match TRBD1. Trimming took 6 bases from V and 8 from J; bases not matched to a gene: 7. Germline assignment: CDR1 SQVTM and CDR2 ANQGSEA. This CDR3 comprises 13 residues.

This rearrangement joins TRBV6-5 to TRBJ2-7; D remains unclear. Trimming removed 2 bases at V and 4 bases at J, with 15 bases between. Germline-derived CDR1 and CDR2 are MNHEY and SVGAGI. CDR3 length: 15 amino acids. The CDR3: CASSYGPPFLYEQYF. In DNA, the CDR3 is TGTGCCAGCAGTTACGGCCCCCCTTTTCTTTACGAGCAGTACTTC.

The gene calls are TRBV7-3 and TRBJ2-1; 11 bases map to TRBD1. This CDR3 is built from 16 residues. Unmatched junction bases numbered 2, after V lost 1 base and J lost 3 bases. The germline V gene has CDR1 SGHTA and CDR2 FQGTGA. Written as DNA, the CDR3 is TGTGCCAGCAGCTTAATCGGGACAGGGGGCTACAATGAGCAGTTCTTC. It yields the protein CASSLIGTGGYNEQFF.

V usage is TRBV9 and J usage is TRBJ2-3, with 7 nucleotides matching TRBD2. The junction had 10 bases not matched to a gene; V was cut back by 3 bases and J by 3 bases. CDR3 length: 16 residues. CDR1 and CDR2 (germline): SGDLS, YYNGEE. The CDR3 loop reads CASSATGGAGTDTQYF. The CDR3 nucleotides are TGTGCCAGCAGCGCCACCGGCGGAGCGGGGACAGATACGCAGTATTTT. Drawing the rest from reference TRBV9 and TRBJ2-3, the complete variable domain is DSGVTQTPKHLITATGQRVTLRCSPRSGDLSVYWYQQSLDQGLQFLIQYYNGEERAKGNILERFSAQQFPDLHSELNLSSLELGDSALYFCASSATGGAGTDTQYFGPGTRLTVL.